A selection of T cell receptor beta chains follows, all from one sample in a study of CD8 T cells in ankylosing spondylitis. TCRdb ran MiXCR on the 5' RACE reads and lists one entry per CDR3 protein. The sample shows 670,000 or so distinct CDR3 sequences, around 20% of them seen only once. Sequencing was done on a sample of blood, either unsorted or a sorted T cell fraction (not recorded which). All receptors come from a male donor with ankylosing spondylitis. Each CDR3 is given with its conserved first and last residue. A D gene is named only where the DNA matches it firmly. Not all rows give a size; the values are once, few, many and, for expanded clones, a class.

v_gene	len	j_gene	abundance	d_gene	CDR3nt	CDR3aa
TRBV30	15	TRBJ1-5	-	-	TGTGCCTGGAGCCCGGGTCCCCTGGGAAATCAGCCCCAGCATTTT	CAWSPGPLGNQPQHF
TRBV20-1	15	TRBJ2-2	few	TRBD2	TGCAGTGCATCGCGGGGGATACAGAACACCGGGGAGCTGTTTTTT	CSASRGIQNTGELFF
TRBV4-2	15	TRBJ2-7	-	-	TGTGCCAGCAGCCAGGACACTGGTGGGTGGTCTCATCGGTACTTC	CASSQDTGGWSHRYF
TRBV27	15	TRBJ2-5	-	-	TGTGCCAGCAGCGCATGGGGCTCGATGTGGGAGACCCAGTACTTC	CASSAWGSMWETQYF
TRBV20-1	13	TRBJ2-1	-	-	TGCAGTGCTGGCCTAAAGGCCTACAATGAGCAGTTCTTC	CSAGLKAYNEQFF
TRBV11-3	15	TRBJ2-1	few	-	TGTGCCAGCAGCCAAAGGGGGAACTCCTACAATGAGCAGTTCTTC	CASSQRGNSYNEQFF
TRBV20-1	15	TRBJ1-2	-	-	TGCAGTGCTAGAGTGGACAGCACGGAAAACTATGGCTACACCTTC	CSARVDSTENYGYTF
TRBV7-9	14	TRBJ2-7	many	TRBD2	TGTGCCAGCACCCACGGGGCGGGAGTCTACGAGCAGTACTTC	CASTHGAGVYEQYF
TRBV10-3	12	TRBJ1-1	many	-	TGTGCCATCAGTGAGTCGGCAGGGAAAGCTTTCTTT	CAISESAGKAFF
TRBV20-1	13	TRBJ2-5	-	-	TGCAGTGCTGCCGGAGCGGGCGGGTCCCCCGCGTACTTC	CSAAGAGGSPAYF
TRBV6-1	15	TRBJ1-1	-	TRBD1	TGTGCCAGCAGCGAATTTGACAGGGGAGCCACTGAAGCTTTCTTT	CASSEFDRGATEAFF
TRBV6-1	16	TRBJ1-4	few	-	TGTGCCAGCAGTCGGCTGGAGGGGAGGGTGAATGAAAAACTGTTTTTT	CASSRLEGRVNEKLFF
TRBV29-1	14	TRBJ2-5	-	TRBD1	TGCAGCGGACGGGACAGGGGGCTTCCAGAGACCCAGTACTTC	CSGRDRGLPETQYF
TRBV11-2	18	TRBJ2-5	-	TRBD2	TGTGCCAGCAGCTTATATTCGGGTGGAGCGGGGCTGCAAGAGACCCAGTACTTC	CASSLYSGGAGLQETQYF
TRBV15	16	TRBJ2-2	few	-	TGTGCCACCAGCAGAGATAACGGGGGTAACACCGGGGAGCTGTTTTTT	CATSRDNGGNTGELFF
TRBV7-9	15	TRBJ2-2	few	TRBD1	TGTGCCAGCAGCCCACTCACACAGGGGTCCGGGGAGCTGTTTTTT	CASSPLTQGSGELFF
TRBV6-2/TRBV6-3	15	TRBJ1-2	few	TRBD1	TGTGCCAGCAGTTGGATTGGGACAGCTAACTATGGCTACACCTTC	CASSWIGTANYGYTF
TRBV20-1	17	TRBJ2-5	few	TRBD2	TGCAGTGCTGGCTCCGTTACCCCTAGCGGGAGAAAAGAGACCCAGTACTTC	CSAGSVTPSGRKETQYF
TRBV5-1	15	TRBJ1-1	few	TRBD1	TGCGCCAGCAGCTTGGATGGGACAGGGGTCACTGAAGCTTTCTTT	CASSLDGTGVTEAFF
TRBV6-1	15	TRBJ2-3	once	-	TGTGCCAGCAGTAGTGACAGGGAGGGCCCATATACGCAGTATTTT	CASSSDREGPYTQYF
TRBV2	17	TRBJ2-7	-	TRBD2	TGTGCCAGCAGGCTGGTGTCTGGGACTAGCGGCTCCTACGAGCAGTACTTC	CASRLVSGTSGSYEQYF
TRBV5-1	15	TRBJ2-1	-	-	TGCGCCAGCAGCGTTAGGGATAGCTCCTACAATGAGCAGTTCTTC	CASSVRDSSYNEQFF
TRBV3-1	16	TRBJ2-2	few	TRBD1	TGTGCCAGCAGCACACGCCGGGGACAGGGAGCCGGGGAGCTGTTTTTT	CASSTRRGQGAGELFF
TRBV12-3/TRBV12-4	13	TRBJ1-2	many	TRBD1	TGTGCCAGCAGAAGAGGGACAGGATTTGGCTACACCTTC	CASRRGTGFGYTF
TRBV7-8	15	TRBJ1-3	-	TRBD1	TGTGCCAGCAGGTTAGGGGGCTCGTCTGGAAACACCATATATTTT	CASRLGGSSGNTIYF
TRBV7-9	12	TRBJ2-3	-	-	TGTGCCAGCAGCGCCGACAGCAATACGCAGTATTTT	CASSADSNTQYF
TRBV6-5	16	TRBJ2-5	few	-	TGTGCCAGCAGTTACTCGGGGTCTGGGGGGCAAGAGACCCAGTACTTC	CASSYSGSGGQETQYF
TRBV27	16	TRBJ2-2	-	-	TGTGCCAGCAGTTCCCAGCAGGGGGGAAACACCGGGGAGCTGTTTTTT	CASSSQQGGNTGELFF
TRBV29-1	18	TRBJ2-3	-	TRBD2	TGCAGCGTTGAAGTTATACTAGCGGGTAGACAGGGCACAGATACGCAGTATTTT	CSVEVILAGRQGTDTQYF
TRBV15	15	TRBJ2-1	-	-	TGTGCCACCAGCGGGCAGCGGTACTCCTACAATGAGCAGTTCTTC	CATSGQRYSYNEQFF
TRBV6-1	16	TRBJ1-5	-	-	TGTGCCAGCAGTCCTCGGAGGGCCGAGAGCAATCAGCCCCAGCATTTT	CASSPRRAESNQPQHF
TRBV27	15	TRBJ1-6	few	TRBD1	TGTGCCAGCAGTTTTTGGACAGGGGGAAGTTCACCCCTCCACTTT	CASSFWTGGSSPLHF
TRBV12-3/TRBV12-4	16	TRBJ2-3	few	-	TGTGCCAGCAGTTCCTCAGGGTCGGGAGTAACAGATACGCAGTATTTT	CASSSSGSGVTDTQYF
TRBV12-3/TRBV12-4	15	TRBJ2-7	few	-	TGTGCCAGCAGTTCTCACCGGGACGATTACTACGAGCAGTACTTC	CASSSHRDDYYEQYF
TRBV3-1	14	TRBJ1-3	-	-	TGTGCCAGCGCACGGGGTAGTTCTGGAAACACCATATATTTT	CASARGSSGNTIYF
TRBV5-1	17	TRBJ2-3	few	TRBD2	TGCGCCAGCAGCTCCAGGACTACTAGCGGTGGGACAGATACGCAGTATTTT	CASSSRTTSGGTDTQYF
TRBV18	17	TRBJ2-5	-	-	TGTGCCAGCTCACCAGACCGAACCGCCCCGGGGGAAGAGACCCAGTACTTC	CASSPDRTAPGEETQYF
TRBV12-3/TRBV12-4	12	TRBJ2-3	many	-	TGTGCCAGCAGTGGACCCACAGATACGCAGTATTTT	CASSGPTDTQYF
TRBV5-1	17	TRBJ2-6	-	-	TGCGCCAGCAGCTTGGGGACAGTCAGCTCTGGGGCCAACGTCCTGACTTTC	CASSLGTVSSGANVLTF
TRBV5-1	17	TRBJ2-2	-	-	TGCGCCAGCAGCTTGGCCTTGGGGCGGGTGAACACCGGGGAGCTGTTTTTT	CASSLALGRVNTGELFF
TRBV4-3	13	TRBJ2-3	-	-	TGCGCCAGCAGCCAGGGACCCACAGATACGCAGTATTTT	CASSQGPTDTQYF
TRBV20-1	11	TRBJ2-7	-	-	TGCAGTGCTGGGACGGAATACGAGCAGTACTTC	CSAGTEYEQYF
TRBV12-3/TRBV12-4	14	TRBJ2-7	-	-	TGTGCCAGCAGTCACACAACTAACTCCTACGAGCAGTACTTC	CASSHTTNSYEQYF
TRBV20-1	13	TRBJ1-4	few	-	TGCAGTGCTAGAGAGGGAGGGAATGAAAAACTGTTTTTT	CSAREGGNEKLFF
TRBV20-1	10	TRBJ2-3	-	-	TGCAGTGCTACCACAGATACGCAGTATTTT	CSATTDTQYF
TRBV7-2	16	TRBJ2-3	few	TRBD2	TGTGCCAGCAGCACCAGGGGACTAGGACACACAGATACGCAGTATTTT	CASSTRGLGHTDTQYF
TRBV3-1	11	TRBJ2-7	few	-	TGTGCCAGCAGCCAAGGAAGGGAGCAGTACTTC	CASSQGREQYF
TRBV7-2	14	TRBJ2-1	few	-	TGTGCCAGCAGCTCTACTGGAGGTCGGCTGGAGCAGTTCTTC	CASSSTGGRLEQFF